The 13 T cell receptor beta chains below were found in one sample sequenced in a study of beta chain features in type 1 diabetes. Expressed TCRB transcripts were sequenced, since all the RNA that had been isolated was reverse transcribed. TCRdb's copy holds only in-frame clones and misses some; the assay was immunoSEQ multiplex PCR. Among under 250,000 clones listed, 27% were seen once. The sequencing input was central memory CD4+ T cells from blood. These receptors were collected from a man younger than 45 in good health.

Many counts were recorded for this clone. The chain recombines TRBV5-4 with TRBJ2-1; unclear D gene. This CDR3 region has 12 residues. Germline V gene data show CDR1 as SGHNT and CDR2 as YYREEE (reference sequence). The V end was cut by 1 base, the J end by 5 bases, with 4 bases between. CDR3 DNA sequence: TGTGCCAGCAGCTTGCGTCACAATGAGCAGTTCTTC. Amino acid sequence: CASSLRHNEQFF.

Ten or more counts support this clone. V and J are TRBV29-1 and TRBJ2-1; possible D gene TRBD1, 6 bases. V lost 6 bases and J lost 7, with 13 bases in between. Looked up from germline, CDR1 is SQVTM and CDR2 is ANQGSEA. This CDR3 is built from 12 residues. The CDR3 loop is CSVRTDSNEQFF. For the CDR3, the DNA is TGCAGCGTCCGTACGGACAGTAATGAGCAGTTCTTC.

The chain carries TRBV10-2 and TRBJ2-4; 7 bases are a match to TRBD1. The CDR3 covers 13 residues. J was trimmed by 8 bases and V by 6 bases; bases with no gene match: 7. Germline-derived CDR1 and CDR2 are WSHSY and SAAADI. CDR3 sequence: CASRPNDRDIQYF. In nucleotides, the CDR3 is TGCGCCAGCAGACCTAATGACAGGGACATTCAGTACTTC.

The chain joins TRBV7-7 to TRBJ2-2, with D perhaps TRBD1 (5 bases). The CDR3 length is 13 residues. The V end lost 6 bases, the J end lost 3 bases, and 8 bases lay between the germline ends. The germline V gene has CDR1 SSHAT and CDR2 FNYEAQ (reference sequence). As DNA, the CDR3 is TGTGCCAGCAGGCAGGGCGACACCGGGGAGCTGTTTTTT. Encoded protein: CASRQGDTGELFF.

The rearrangement links TRBV30 to TRBJ2-6, with D perhaps given as TRBD1 or TRBD2 (5 bases each). The CDR3 is 15 amino acids. V was clipped by 4 bases and J by 2 bases, with 12 bases between them. Germline lookup yields CDR1 GTSNPN and CDR2 SVGIG (reference sequence). The CDR3 bases are TGTGCCTGGACCCATGGGACGGCTGGGGCCAACGTCCTGACTTTC. Translated: CAWTHGTAGANVLTF.

CDR3 sequence reads: CASSLSPTALYNEQFF. CDR3 in DNA: TGCGCCAGCAGCTTATCACCGACAGCCCTTTACAATGAGCAGTTCTTC. The gene calls are TRBV5-1 and TRBJ2-1; a weak D match, TRBD1 (5 bases). This CDR3 has 16 amino acids. The V end lost 2 bases, the J end lost 4 bases, and 16 bases lay between the germline ends. The germline V gene encodes CDR1 SGHRS and CDR2 YFSETQ.

The chain is built from TRBV25-1 and TRBJ2-7; maybe TRBD1 (5 bases). With 6 bases removed from V and 1 base from J, the gap between germline ends came to 10 bases. The CDR3 runs to 13 residues. Germline V gene data show CDR1 as MGHDK and CDR2 as SYGVNS. The CDR3 loop is CASSDSASYEQYF. The CDR3 coding sequence is TGTGCCAGCAGCGACAGCGCTTCCTACGAGCAGTACTTC.

This clone has just a few counts. The V and J genes are TRBV29-1 and TRBJ2-2; D possibly corresponds to TRBD1 (5 bases). V was trimmed by 1 base and J by 6 bases, leaving 12 bases between them. The V gene's germline CDR1 is SQVTM and CDR2 ANQGSEA. The CDR3 sequence is 14 residues long. CDR3 bases: TGCAGCGTTGAAGGGCAGGGCAAACCCGGGGAGCTGTTTTTT. This encodes CSVEGQGKPGELFF.

This chain connects TRBV7-2 to TRBJ2-1, with 10 bases lining up with TRBD2. Losses at the gene ends were 0 bases for V and 0 bases for J; bases not matched to a gene: 5. Germline CDR1 and CDR2: SGHTA and FQGNSA. CDR3 size: 18 residues. CDR3 in amino acids: CASSLAGSGRPSYNEQFF. DNA of the CDR3: TGTGCCAGCAGCTTAGCGGGTAGCGGGAGGCCCTCCTACAATGAGCAGTTCTTC.

This clone was recorded a few times. Other DNA sequences in the same sample also yield this CDR3. The V gene is TRBV5-1, the J gene TRBJ1-1; D is uncertain. Trimming stripped 1 base from V and 1 base from J, with 5 bases between. The CDR3 totals 13 residues. Germline V gene sequence: CDR1 SGHRS, CDR2 YFSETQ. The CDR3 reads CASSLQENTEAFF. The CDR3 region has the DNA TGCGCCAGCAGCTTGCAGGAGAACACTGAAGCTTTCTTT.

The rearrangement links TRBV28 to TRBJ2-7, with TRBD2 as a possible D gene (6 bases). Germline-derived CDR1 and CDR2 are MDHEN and SYDVKM. V was cut by 5 bases and J by 6 bases, with 17 bases left in between. This CDR3 has 14 residues. The CDR3 here is CASSPGTHGPEQYF. In nucleotides, the CDR3 is TGTGCCAGCAGTCCCGGGACTCATGGACCCGAGCAGTACTTC.

This clone came up many times. The chain carries TRBV5-1 and TRBJ2-4, with D possibly being TRBD1 or TRBD2 (5 bases each). Germline V gene data show CDR1 as SGHRS and CDR2 as YFSETQ. Trimming stripped 6 bases from V and 0 bases from J, with 10 bases between. CDR3 size: 14 residues. Here the CDR3 reads CASTRDLAKNIQYF. Written as DNA, the CDR3 is TGCGCCAGCACCCGGGACCTAGCCAAAAACATTCAGTACTTC.

This chain links TRBV6-5 with TRBJ2-1; D call uncertain. This CDR3 comprises 11 residues. Looked up from germline, CDR1 is MNHEY and CDR2 is SVGAGI. V lost 5 bases to trimming and J lost 7 bases, with 6 bases between them. In DNA form, the CDR3 reads TGTGCCAGCAGTGAATTGAATGAGCAGTTCTTC. Translation gives CASSELNEQFF.